Following are 15 T cell receptor beta chains from one sample sequenced in a study of OX40 agonist ivuxolimab in advanced cancers. Method: immunoSEQ multiplex PCR; TCRdb's copy keeps in-frame clones and lacks some. The sample shows tens of thousands of clones, about 88% of them seen only once. The input for sequencing was CD4+ or CD8+ T cells sorted from blood, taken in a trial of the OX40 agonist ivuxolimab. These receptors came from an adult with an advanced solid tumor such as melanoma, head and neck, liver or kidney cancer.

CDR3 DNA sequence: TGTGCCTGGAGCAGTTGGGACAGAAATCAGCCCCAGCATTTT. The encoded protein is CAWSSWDRNQPQHF. V usage is TRBV30 and J usage is TRBJ1-5, with 7 bases that match TRBD1. J was trimmed by 4 bases and V by 3 bases; bases with no gene match: 6. CDR3 size: 14 residues. Germline V gene lookup returns CDR1 GTSNPN and CDR2 SVGIG (reference sequence).

This clone came up a few times. This chain joins TRBV30 and TRBJ1-4; D gene unclear. Per germline, CDR1 GTSNPN and CDR2 SVGIG (reference sequence). V was trimmed by 5 bases and J by 0 bases, leaving 13 bases between them. The length of the CDR3 is 15 residues. As DNA, the CDR3 is TGTGCCTGGGGCCCGATTCAGGCAACTAATGAAAAACTGTTTTTT. As protein: CAWGPIQATNEKLFF.

The chain has TRBV19 and TRBJ1-2; 7 nucleotides line up with TRBD1. The length of the CDR3 is 15 residues. Germline lookup yields CDR1 LNHDA and CDR2 SQIVND (reference sequence). V shed 1 base and J 8 bases; nucleotides not matched to a gene: 10. CDR3 sequence (DNA): TGTGCCAGTAGTATAGGGCCAGGGGGTCTTTTCGGCTACACCTTC. Amino acid sequence: CASSIGPGGLFGYTF.

The chain links TRBV6-5 to TRBJ1-6; D call uncertain. V was clipped by 7 bases and J by 5 bases, with 12 bases between them. The CDR3 sequence is 14 residues long. Germline CDR1 reads MNHEY; CDR2 reads SVGAGI. The CDR3 region is CASTFGRNNSPLHF. In DNA, the CDR3 is TGTGCCAGCACGTTTGGGAGGAATAATTCACCCCTCCACTTT.

The chain uses TRBV28 and TRBJ2-7; D possibly matches TRBD1 or TRBD2 (5 bases each). V lost 5 bases, J lost 2 bases, and 7 bases lay in between. Germline values: CDR1 MDHEN, CDR2 SYDVKM. The CDR3 is made up of 12 amino acids. The DNA for the CDR3 is TGTGCCAGCAGTCCGGGACCCTACGAGCAGTACTTC. It translates to CASSPGPYEQYF.

This rearrangement joins TRBV18 to TRBJ1-1; 9 positions match TRBD1. Unmatched junction bases numbered 2, after V lost 5 bases and J lost 1 base. Germline CDR1 reads KGHSH; CDR2 reads LQKENI. The CDR3 is made up of 14 amino acids. CDR3 nucleotide sequence: TGTGCCAGCTCAGGGGGACAGGGGAACACTGAAGCTTTCTTT. This translates into CASSGGQGNTEAFF.

The V gene is TRBV18, the J gene TRBJ2-5, with D possibly TRBD1 on 7 matching bases. The V and J ends lost 0 bases and 5 bases respectively, with 16 bases between them. Germline CDR1 reads KGHSH; CDR2 reads LQKENI. The CDR3 runs 16 residues. Written as DNA, the CDR3 is TGTGCCAGCTCACCACCGTCAGGGGGGAAAATGGAGACCCAGTACTTC. Its protein is CASSPPSGGKMETQYF.

The CDR3 is CASRQTGGNTGELFF. CDR3 nucleotides: TGTGCCAGCAGACAGACAGGGGGGAACACCGGGGAGCTGTTTTTT. V gene TRBV6-5 combines with J gene TRBJ2-2; 9 bases line up with TRBD1. The trim removed 6 bases at V and 1 base at J, leaving 3 bases unmatched. This CDR3 has 15 amino acids. Per germline, CDR1 MNHEY and CDR2 SVGAGI.

The CDR3 sequence: CASSLAGANTGELFF. The CDR3 bases are TGTGCCAGCAGTTTAGCGGGGGCGAACACCGGGGAGCTGTTTTTT. The J gene is TRBJ2-2, the V gene TRBV27, with 7 nucleotides matching TRBD2. Trimming removed 2 bases from V and 0 bases from J; junction bases left unmatched: 0. The germline V gene has CDR1 MNHEY and CDR2 SMNVEV (reference sequence). CDR3 size: 15 residues.

This clone showed up just a few times. The J gene is TRBJ1-1, the V gene TRBV19; 7 bases are shared with TRBD1. Germline lookup yields CDR1 LNHDA and CDR2 SQIVND (reference sequence). The CDR3 has 14 residues. The ends lost 4 bases at V and 1 base at J; junction bases unmatched: 3. CDR3 sequence reads: CASSTGTANTEAFF. Written as DNA, the CDR3 is TGTGCCAGTAGTACCGGGACAGCGAACACTGAAGCTTTCTTT.

J is TRBJ2-7 and V is TRBV27; possibly TRBD1 for D (6 bases). V was clipped by 0 bases and J by 0 bases, with 15 bases between them. The CDR3 extends over 17 amino acids. Germline V CDR1 and CDR2: MNHEY, SMNVEV (reference sequence). CDR3 region: CASSLSGDTWSSYEQYF. In DNA, the CDR3 is TGTGCCAGCAGTTTATCGGGGGACACCTGGAGCTCCTACGAGCAGTACTTC.

This clone came up a few times. In DNA, the CDR3 is TGTGCCTGGAGCAGGGGCTCGAATCAGCCCCAGCATTTT. It is translated as CAWSRGSNQPQHF. The chain recombines TRBV30 with TRBJ1-5; D possibly corresponds to TRBD1 (6 bases). The CDR3 has 13 amino acids. Germline V gives CDR1 GTSNPN, CDR2 SVGIG (reference sequence). Trimming cost V 3 bases and J 4 bases, with 10 bases left between them.

CDR3 bases: TGTGCCAGCAGCGTGCGGGGAGGGGACACTGAAGCTTTCTTT. This codes for CASSVRGGDTEAFF. This chain uses TRBV7-9 with TRBJ1-1, with D possibly TRBD1 on 5 matching bases. The V and J ends lost 5 bases and 3 bases respectively, with 13 bases between them. Germline V lookup: CDR1 SEHNR, CDR2 FQNEAQ (reference sequence). CDR3 length: 14 residues.

The chain links TRBV18 to TRBJ1-2, with D unresolved. The CDR3 sequence is 16 residues long. Trimming took off 4 bases at V and 8 bases at J, with 23 bases between the two ends. In germline, CDR1 is KGHSH, CDR2 LQKENI. The chain's CDR3 is CASSRSLDAGGGGYTF. The CDR3 nucleotides read TGTGCCAGCTCACGATCCCTGGACGCCGGTGGTGGCGGCTACACCTTC. Based on the CDR3 plus reference TRBV18 and TRBJ1-2, the full variable domain is NAGVMQNPRHLVRRRGQEARLRCSPMKGHSHVYWYRQLPEEGLKFMVYLQKENIIDESGMPKERFSAEFPKEGPSILRIQQVVRGDSAAYFCASSRSLDAGGGGYTFGSGTRLTVV.

The chain joins TRBV2 to TRBJ2-3, with TRBD2 matching over 7 bases. Germline CDR1 reads SNHLY; CDR2 reads FYNNEI. CDR3 size: 14 residues. Germline trimming cut 7 bases from V and 3 bases from J; bases unmatched to any gene: 7. CDR3 in DNA: TGTGCCAGCACGGGCGGGCGGGGGACAGATACGCAGTATTTT. Translated: CASTGGRGTDTQYF.